This is a list of T cell receptor beta chains from one sample in a study of molecular identifiers for immune sequencing clone quantification. TCRdb redid the calling of the PCR reads with MiXCR, one entry per CDR3 protein. The sample contains over 85,000 distinct CDR3 sequences, 20% to 25% of which appear only once. The sample was naive CD8+ T cells from blood, with Jurkat cell RNA spiked in. The source of these receptors is a human donor in good health. Some libraries in this study had Jurkat cell RNA spiked in. The CDR3 runs from the conserved cysteine through the conserved F or W. D genes are given only for firm matches. Where a row states a size, it is once, few, many or the class of an expanded clone; other rows omit it.

TRBV15	-	TRBJ2-1	TRBD1	TGTGCCACCAGCGGCAGGGGGCCCTACAATGAGCAGTTCTTC	CATSGRGPYNEQFF
TRBV12-3/TRBV12-4	few	TRBJ1-4	-	TGTGCCAGCAGCCCTAGTCCAGGAACCTTAACTAATGAAAAACTGTTTTTT	CASSPSPGTLTNEKLFF
TRBV29-1	many	TRBJ2-7	TRBD1	TGCAGCGTTGTACTGCAGGGACAGGTTACCTACGAGCAGTACTTC	CSVVLQGQVTYEQYF
TRBV27	-	TRBJ2-7	TRBD2	TGTGCCAGCAGTCCCGGGACTAGCCAACCATGGGAGCAGTACTTC	CASSPGTSQPWEQYF
TRBV4-3	many	TRBJ2-7	-	TGCGCCAGCAGCCCTAGCTGGGGGGGGCGGAACGAGCAGTACTTC	CASSPSWGGRNEQYF
TRBV6-5	many	TRBJ2-7	-	TGTGCCAGCAGTTACACACTATTAAGGGCCTACGAGCAGTACTTC	CASSYTLLRAYEQYF
TRBV15	-	TRBJ2-7	-	TGTGCCACCAGCAGAGGAACAGACGAACCCTACGAGCAGTACTTC	CATSRGTDEPYEQYF
TRBV7-6	many	TRBJ2-1	TRBD2	TGTGCCAGCAGCTTAGCGGGACTAGCGGTGGAGCAGTTCTTC	CASSLAGLAVEQFF
TRBV28	few	TRBJ2-7	-	TGTGCCAGCAGTTTATATCTAGCCCTAAGGGGCTACAAGCAGTACTTC	CASSLYLALRGYKQYF
TRBV20-1	many	TRBJ1-6	TRBD1	TGCAGTGGCAGCGAAGCGGCGGGGGACAGGACCAAGGATAATTCACCCCTCCACTTT	CSGSEAAGDRTKDNSPLHF
TRBV4-1	many	TRBJ2-1	TRBD1	TGCGCCAGCAGCAAGACAGGGAATGAGCAGTTCTTC	CASSKTGNEQFF
TRBV6-5	-	TRBJ2-6	-	TGTACCAGCACGATCTCTGGGGCCAACGTCCTGACTTTC	CTSTISGANVLTF
TRBV11-2	many	TRBJ2-3	-	TGTGCCAGCAGCTTAGTTGGCGGTAGCACAGATACGCAGTATTTT	CASSLVGGSTDTQYF
TRBV27	many	TRBJ2-3	-	TGTGCCAGCAGTTCCAGTCGGGACAAAACAGATACGCAGTATTTT	CASSSSRDKTDTQYF
TRBV7-9	few	TRBJ2-2	-	TGTGCCAGCAGCTCACCCGGGATCACAGAGAACACCGGGGAGCTGTTTTTT	CASSSPGITENTGELFF
TRBV4-3	few	TRBJ2-7	-	TGCGCCAGCAGCGCAAACTGGGACTTTTACGAGCAGTACTTC	CASSANWDFYEQYF
TRBV29-1	-	TRBJ2-1	-	TGCAGCGTTGAGGACTTGGATGAGCAGTTCTTC	CSVEDLDEQFF